These T cell receptor beta chains were read from a single sample in a study of cytomegalovirus exposure and HLA in healthy donors. Assay: immunoSEQ multiplex PCR; the TCRdb copy retains only in-frame clones and omits some. The table includes roughly 200,000 clones, about 81% detected once. Sequenced sample: PBMCs. These receptors all stem from a woman under 40 in good health and CMV-seronegative. Each CDR3 is given with its conserved first and last residue. The order of the fields is D gene, CDR3 length, J gene, clone size, V gene, CDR3 DNA, CDR3 protein. D genes are given only for firm matches. Clone size is not always given. Where it is, it says once, few, many or a class for expanded clones.

>NA|14|TRBJ2-7|NA|TRBV6-6
TGTGCCAGCAGTCGGACAGTCGGGCCCTACGAGCAGTACTTC
CASSRTVGPYEQYF
>TRBD1|12|TRBJ2-7|few|TRBV27
TGTGCCAGCTGTGACAGGGGTGGCGAGCAGTACTTC
CASCDRGGEQYF
>NA|19|TRBJ1-5|NA|TRBV7-2
TGTGCCAGCAGCTTACGGGACTACTACGGTCCGGGAGGAGATCAGCCCCAGCATTTT
CASSLRDYYGPGGDQPQHF
>TRBD1|16|TRBJ2-2|once|TRBV5-4
TGTGCCAGCAGCTTCGGGCAAGAACACAGGGGCGGGGAGCTGTTTTTT
CASSFGQEHRGGELFF
>TRBD2|16|TRBJ2-3|NA|TRBV11-2
TGTGCCAGCAGCCCGACTAGCGGGAGTGGCACAGATACGCAGTATTTT
CASSPTSGSGTDTQYF
>NA|14|TRBJ1-1|once|TRBV9
TGTGCCAGCAGCGCGACACGGTTGGGCACTGAAGCTTTCTTT
CASSATRLGTEAFF
>NA|14|TRBJ2-7|few|TRBV5-4
TGTGCCAGCAGCTTGCACGTTAGCCAGGGGGAGCAGTACTTC
CASSLHVSQGEQYF
>TRBD2|17|TRBJ2-2|NA|TRBV7-8
TGTGCCAGCAGCTTTCAAGCGGGGGGGCTGAGGACCGGGGAGCTGTTTTTT
CASSFQAGGLRTGELFF
>TRBD1|14|TRBJ2-7|NA|TRBV27
TGTGCCAGCAGTTACGACAGGGTCTCCTACGAGCAGTACTTC
CASSYDRVSYEQYF
>NA|14|TRBJ1-5|few|TRBV28
TGTGCCAGCAAGTCGGACACAAACAATCAGCCCCAGCATTTT
CASKSDTNNQPQHF
>TRBD1|16|TRBJ2-7|NA|TRBV5-8
TGTGCCAGCAGCCGTCGGGCAGGGGGCCCTTCCTACGAGCAGTACTTC
CASSRRAGGPSYEQYF
>TRBD2|18|TRBJ2-1|NA|TRBV4-1
TGCGCCAGCAGCCAAGCAGATTTCCTAGCGGGGGCTTACAATGAGCAGTTCTTC
CASSQADFLAGAYNEQFF
>TRBD2|16|TRBJ2-1|NA|TRBV27
TGTGCCAGCAATTTACTAGCGCTTAGCTCCTACAATGAGCAGTTCTTC
CASNLLALSSYNEQFF
>NA|13|TRBJ1-2|NA|TRBV21-1
TGTGCCAGCAGCACGGGAGTTGGATATGGCTACACCTTC
CASSTGVGYGYTF
>NA|17|TRBJ1-5|NA|TRBV15
TGTGCCACCAGCAGAGAATCGGCGGGGTATAGCAATCAGCCCCAGCATTTT
CATSRESAGYSNQPQHF
>TRBD1|12|TRBJ2-1|NA|TRBV27
TGTGCCACTTTAGACAGGGGGCATGAGCAGTTCTTC
CATLDRGHEQFF
>TRBD1|15|TRBJ1-1|once|TRBV19
TGTGCCAGTAGTTTACCGGGACAGTTGAACACTGAAGCTTTCTTT
CASSLPGQLNTEAFF